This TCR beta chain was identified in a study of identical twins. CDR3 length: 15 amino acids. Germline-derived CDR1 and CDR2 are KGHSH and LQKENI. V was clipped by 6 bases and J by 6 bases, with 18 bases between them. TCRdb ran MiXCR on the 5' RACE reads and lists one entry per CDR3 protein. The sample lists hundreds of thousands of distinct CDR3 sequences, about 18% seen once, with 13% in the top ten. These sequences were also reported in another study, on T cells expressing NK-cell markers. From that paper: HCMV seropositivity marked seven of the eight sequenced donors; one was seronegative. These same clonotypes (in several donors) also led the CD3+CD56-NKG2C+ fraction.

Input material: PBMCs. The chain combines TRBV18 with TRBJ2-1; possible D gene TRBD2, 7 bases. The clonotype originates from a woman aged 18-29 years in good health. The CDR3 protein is CASSTRGLRSNEQFF. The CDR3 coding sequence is TGTGCCAGCTCCACGCGGGGGCTCCGTAGCAATGAGCAGTTCTTC.